The rows below give T cell receptor beta chains drawn from one sample of a study of response to subunit inactivated influenza vaccine. TCRdb re-analysed the RT-PCR reads in MiXCR, keeping a single row per CDR3 protein. The data hold around 180,000 distinct CDR3 sequences, with roughly 8.7% observed a single time. The input for sequencing was non-naive T cells sorted from PBMCs, taken on the day of vaccination. These receptors were taken from a man over 45 who received an inactivated influenza vaccine. The CDR3 runs from the conserved cysteine through the conserved F or W. A D gene is named only where the DNA matches it firmly. Clone size is stated in some rows and not others, as once, few, many or a class when expanded.

j_call v_call clone_size d_call cdr3_nt cdr3_aa
TRBJ1-5 TRBV20-1 many . TGCAGTGCTAGAGATCTTCGCCACGATAGCAATCAGCCCCAGCATTTT CSARDLRHDSNQPQHF
TRBJ2-7 TRBV20-1 many TRBD2 TGCAGTGTTTCTTTTGGGACTAGCGCCCGGGACGAGCAGTACTTC CSVSFGTSARDEQYF
TRBJ2-1 TRBV11-2 few . TGTGCCAGCAGCTTACACGGATACAATGAGCAGTTCTTC CASSLHGYNEQFF
TRBJ2-3 TRBV7-2 . TRBD2 TGTGCCAGCAGCCGCGGGAGCAAAAACACAGATACGCAGTATTTT CASSRGSKNTDTQYF
TRBJ2-3 TRBV11-2 few . TGTGCCAGCAGGAAACTTAGCACAGATACGCAGTATTTT CASRKLSTDTQYF
TRBJ1-2 TRBV19 few . TGTGCCAGTAGTATATCGGGACGGTACTATGGCTACACCTTC CASSISGRYYGYTF
TRBJ1-2 TRBV7-2 . . TGTGCCACCGGCACCAGGAACTATGGCTACACCTTC CATGTRNYGYTF
TRBJ1-4 TRBV12-3/TRBV12-4 many . TGTGCCAGCAGTTTAGCTGGAGGGGAAAAACTGTTTTTT CASSLAGGEKLFF
TRBJ1-1 TRBV19 few . TGTGCCAGTGTCCTGGACACTGAAGCTTTCTTT CASVLDTEAFF
TRBJ2-5 TRBV20-1 many TRBD2 TGCAGTGTCCCACTAGCGGGGGTAAAGACCCAGTACTTC CSVPLAGVKTQYF
TRBJ1-1 TRBV5-6 . . TGTGCCAGCAGGTACGGTCTGGACACTGAAGCTTTCTTT CASRYGLDTEAFF
TRBJ2-7 TRBV20-1 few . TGCAGTGCGTACCGGACCTCCTACGAGCAGTACTTC CSAYRTSYEQYF
TRBJ2-1 TRBV24-1 many TRBD2 TGTGCCACCAGTGGACTTAGCGGGATCGTTGGCTCCTACAATGAGCAGTTCTTC CATSGLSGIVGSYNEQFF
TRBJ1-1 TRBV4-1 . . TGCGCCAGCAGCCAAGGCTTCCCGGGCTCGAACACTGAAGCTTTCTTT CASSQGFPGSNTEAFF
TRBJ2-7 TRBV6-1 . TRBD1 TGTGCCATCACATCAGGACAGGGTTCCTACGAGCAGTACTTC CAITSGQGSYEQYF
TRBJ2-2 TRBV7-2 many TRBD2 TGTGCCAGCAGCTTTACTAGCGGAGGCACCGGGGAGCTGTTTTTT CASSFTSGGTGELFF
TRBJ1-1 TRBV5-6 many . TGTGCCAGCAGCTTAATACAGCTGAACACTGAAGCTTTCTTT CASSLIQLNTEAFF
TRBJ2-5 TRBV5-1 many . TGCGCCAGCAGCCCGCGGGACAACCAAGAGACCCAGTACTTC CASSPRDNQETQYF
TRBJ1-5 TRBV6-1 medium-sized TRBD1 TGTGCCAGCATAAACCGACAGGGGTGGAATCCCCAGCATTTT CASINRQGWNPQHF
TRBJ2-7 TRBV10-2 . TRBD2 TGCGCCAGCACCGAGGGGACTAGCGGGAGCTACCACGAGCAGTACTTC CASTEGTSGSYHEQYF
TRBJ2-1 TRBV3-1 many TRBD2 TGTGCCAGCAGCCTAGCGGGGGTCGGACGAAATGAGCAGTTCTTC CASSLAGVGRNEQFF
TRBJ1-2 TRBV9 many TRBD1 TGTGCCAGCAGCCCAAGGGAGGACAGGGCCTATGGCTACACCTTC CASSPREDRAYGYTF
TRBJ2-1 TRBV7-2 many . TGTGCCAGCAGCTTAGGCGAGACCCTTTACAATGAGCAGTTCTTC CASSLGETLYNEQFF
TRBJ1-2 TRBV6-2/TRBV6-3 . . TGTGCCAGCAGTCCTACCCCCGTGAACTATGGCTACACCTTC CASSPTPVNYGYTF
TRBJ2-3 TRBV4-3 few TRBD2 TGCGCCAGCAGCCGAGCGGGACTAGCGGGGACAGATACGCAGTATTTT CASSRAGLAGTDTQYF
TRBJ1-1 TRBV6-1 . . TGTGCCAGCAGCGCTACATGGACGGACACTGAAGCTTTCTTT CASSATWTDTEAFF
TRBJ1-5 TRBV6-1 many TRBD1 TGTGCCAGCAGTCCCCCGGACAGGGTCCAAAGGCAGCCCCAGCATTTT CASSPPDRVQRQPQHF
TRBJ2-7 TRBV28 . . TGTGCCAGCAGTTTATTCAGGGGCCGATACGAGCAGTACTTC CASSLFRGRYEQYF
TRBJ2-7 TRBV7-9 . TRBD1 TGTGCCAGCAGCCGTACAGGGGGCAACTACGAGCAGTACTTC CASSRTGGNYEQYF
TRBJ1-2 TRBV5-4 . . TGTGCCAGCAGCTTGGTTCTGAGTTCTAACTATGGCTACACCTTC CASSLVLSSNYGYTF
TRBJ2-2 TRBV29-1 many . TGCAGCGTTTACGGGAGAAGTAACACCGGGGAGCTGTTTTTT CSVYGRSNTGELFF
TRBJ2-1 TRBV20-1 . . TGCAGTGCTAGAGACGGAAAGAAAGACAATGAGCAGTTCTTC CSARDGKKDNEQFF
TRBJ2-2 TRBV7-9 few . TGTGCCAGCAGCTCAAGAGACAGAAACACCGGGGAGCTGTTTTTT CASSSRDRNTGELFF
TRBJ1-4 TRBV29-1 . . TGCAGCGTCTTGGTGGGGCATGAAAAACTGTTTTTT CSVLVGHEKLFF
TRBJ1-1 TRBV4-1 many . TGCGCCAGCAGCCAAGGGCCAACAGCATCGAACACTGAAGCTTTCTTT CASSQGPTASNTEAFF
TRBJ2-1 TRBV11-3 . TRBD2 TGTGCCAGCAGTAGCGGGCGTTACAATGAGCAGTTCTTC CASSSGRYNEQFF
TRBJ2-7 TRBV5-1 many . TGCGCCAGCAGCTTGGAAGTCCAGTCCTACGAGCAGTACTTC CASSLEVQSYEQYF
TRBJ2-7 TRBV6-1 . . TGTGCCAGCAATACAGGGGGGGGGCTCGAGCAGTACTTC CASNTGGGLEQYF
TRBJ2-2 TRBV5-1 . TRBD2 TGCGCCAGCAGCTTGGCGACTAGCGGGGGCACCGGGGAGCTGTTTTTT CASSLATSGGTGELFF
TRBJ1-2 TRBV28 few . TGTGCCAGCGCCCGGACTGGGTATGGCTACACCTTC CASARTGYGYTF
TRBJ2-7 TRBV7-6 many TRBD2 TGTGCCAGCAGCTTAGCGGGGGGGTACGAGCAGTACTTC CASSLAGGYEQYF
TRBJ2-7 TRBV11-3 few . TGTGCCAGCAGCCCGGACTCGCGCGGGGAGCAGTACTTC CASSPDSRGEQYF
TRBJ2-2 TRBV6-1 many TRBD1 TGTGCCAGCAGCCTAGGACAGGGGAACACCGGGGAGCTGTTTTTT CASSLGQGNTGELFF
TRBJ1-4 TRBV10-2 few TRBD1 TGCGCCAGCGCCGGGACAGCGAATGAAAAACTGTTTTTT CASAGTANEKLFF
TRBJ2-2 TRBV9 . . TGTGCCAGCAGCGTAGTTCCATTGCTCAGGGGCCCGAACACCGGGGAGCTGTTTTTT CASSVVPLLRGPNTGELFF
TRBJ2-5 TRBV12-3/TRBV12-4 . . TGTGCCAGACAGGTTTTAGAGACCCAGTACTTC CARQVLETQYF
TRBJ2-7 TRBV18 few . TGTGCCAGCTCACCACCGACCTACGAGCAGTACTTC CASSPPTYEQYF
TRBJ2-3 TRBV28 many TRBD1 TGTGCCAGTAGGGACAGTCGCACAGATACGCAGTATTTT CASRDSRTDTQYF
TRBJ2-3 TRBV29-1 few TRBD2 TGCAGCGTTGGGGACGGGGGCTTAGCGGGAGTGCAAGATACGCAGTATTTT CSVGDGGLAGVQDTQYF
TRBJ1-6 TRBV2 many TRBD1 TGTGCCAGCAGAACGGACAGGGGCGGATATTCACCCCTCCACTTT CASRTDRGGYSPLHF
TRBJ2-1 TRBV6-1 . . TGTGCCAGCAGTGAACGGTACAATGAGCAGTTCTTC CASSERYNEQFF
TRBJ2-2 TRBV6-5 many . TGTGCCAGCAGTTACCAGAATTTTATAGCGAACACCGGGGAGCTGTTTTTT CASSYQNFIANTGELFF
TRBJ1-4 TRBV7-9 . . TGTGCCAGCAGCTCCCCCCGGGGGCGAGGGGAAAAACTGTTTTTT CASSSPRGRGEKLFF
TRBJ2-5 TRBV10-3 few TRBD2 TGTGCCATCAGTGATACTAGCGGGGGACAAGAGACCCAGTACTTC CAISDTSGGQETQYF
TRBJ2-1 TRBV18 many TRBD2 TGTGCCAGCTCAGCAGAGTCCGGGACTACCTACAATGAGCAGTTCTTC CASSAESGTTYNEQFF